This record concerns one T cell receptor (beta chain) sequence. This same CDR3 is encoded by further DNA sequences in the sample. The data originate from a study of T cell responses to AZD1222 COVID-19 vaccine. The CDR3 sequence is 13 residues long. V lost 0 bases and J 4 bases, leaving 7 bases between the germline ends. CDR1 and CDR2 from the germline V gene are GTSNPN and SVGIG (reference sequence). Repertoires were generated with immunoSEQ multiplex PCR, while TCRdb's copy carries only in-frame clones and drops some. The table records approximately 68,000 clones, more than 70% of them present only once.

The TCR comes from an adult who received the MenACWY meningococcal vaccine as a control. The rearrangement uses TRBV30 and TRBJ1-5, with a possible D match to TRBD1 (5 bases). The material was peripheral blood, obtained 28 days after the second dose of the MenACWY control vaccine. The CDR3 sequence is CAWSVKGNQPQHF. The CDR3 DNA reads TGTGCCTGGAGTGTTAAGGGGAATCAGCCCCAGCATTTT.